A single sample is the source of the 18 T cell receptor beta chains below, sequenced in a study of beta chain features in type 1 diabetes. Reverse transcription of all isolated RNA meant that expressed TCRB transcripts were sequenced. Data came from immunoSEQ multiplex PCR; TCRdb stores just in-frame clones and leaves some out. This sample has some 900,000 clones, with 17% found just once. The material sequenced was naive CD4+ T cells from blood. Receptors were obtained from a woman between 18 and 30 years old in good health.

This clone was seen a handful of times. The J gene is TRBJ1-2, the V gene TRBV28, with TRBD1 as a possible D gene (6 bases). Per germline, CDR1 MDHEN and CDR2 SYDVKM. CDR3 length: 12 residues. The DNA for the CDR3 is TGTACCTGTGGGGACACTAACTATGGCTACACCTTC. Translated: CTCGDTNYGYTF.

This chain joins TRBV7-8 and TRBJ2-7, with TRBD2 matching 9 bases. The CDR3 totals 16 residues. Germline trimming cut 0 bases from V and 5 bases from J; bases unmatched to any gene: 8. Germline lookup yields CDR1 SGHVS and CDR2 FQNEAQ. CDR3 loop: CASSLAAGGTLDEQYF. The CDR3 DNA reads as TGTGCCAGCAGCTTAGCCGCGGGAGGGACCCTCGACGAGCAGTACTTC.

The V and J genes are TRBV19 and TRBJ2-7; no definite D call. The length of the CDR3 is 14 residues. Germline CDR1 reads LNHDA; CDR2 reads SQIVND (reference sequence). V lost 0 bases and J 3 bases, leaving 9 bases between the germline ends. In DNA form, the CDR3 reads TGTGCCAGTAGTATAGATCATGCGGTCTACGAGCAGTACTTC. It is translated as CASSIDHAVYEQYF.

The chain links TRBV7-9 to TRBJ1-5; TRBD1 agrees at 7 bases. Germline-derived CDR1 and CDR2 are SEHNR and FQNEAQ (reference sequence). J lost 0 bases, V lost 3 bases, and 11 bases had no gene match. The CDR3 runs to 18 residues. As DNA, the CDR3 is TGTGCCAGCAGCTTGGGGATAGGGACAGACAATAGCAATCAGCCCCAGCATTTT. Protein: CASSLGIGTDNSNQPQHF. The full variable domain, its missing parts supplied by reference TRBV7-9 and TRBJ1-5, is DTGVSQNPRHKITKRGQNVTFRCDPISEHNRLYWYRQTLGQGPEFLTYFQNEAQLEKSRLLSDRFSAERPKGSFSTLEIQRTEQGDSAMYLCASSLGIGTDNSNQPQHFGDGTRLSIL.

Remarks on this clone: A read error may explain this, as a much larger clone is one base away. Here the CDR3 DNA reads TGTGCCAGCAGGAGCTCTGGGGCCAACGTCCTGACTTTC. It encodes CASRSSGANVLTF. The chain is built from TRBV6-1 and TRBJ2-6; D is undetermined. The CDR3 is 13 residues long. Trimming took 6 bases from V and 0 from J, leaving 3 bases between them. Germline assignment: CDR1 MNHNS and CDR2 SASEGT.

This clone was detected only a few times. CDR3 sequence: CASSPGTSGANEQYF. CDR3 in DNA: TGCGCCAGCAGCCCAGGGACTAGCGGAGCCAACGAGCAGTACTTC. The chain carries TRBV5-1 and TRBJ2-7, with TRBD2 matching over 11 bases. Trimming at V came to 4 bases and at J to 5 bases, leaving 8 bases not matched to a gene. CDR3 length equals 15 residues. The germline V gene encodes CDR1 SGHRS and CDR2 YFSETQ.

The chain has TRBV10-3 and TRBJ2-7; D is unclear. Trimming took off 0 bases at V and 5 bases at J, with 5 bases between the two ends. This CDR3 has 12 amino acids. Germline CDR1 is ENHRY and CDR2 is SYGVKD. The CDR3 sequence is CAISESSHEQYF. The CDR3 DNA is TGTGCCATCAGTGAGTCTTCCCACGAGCAGTACTTC.

This clone has just a few counts. The chain uses TRBV4-2 and TRBJ1-3; D is undetermined. CDR3 length: 14 amino acids. The V and J ends lost 1 base and 1 base respectively, with 5 bases between them. CDR1 is LGHNA, CDR2 YNFKEQ, per germline. CDR3 nucleotide sequence: TGTGCCAGCAGCCAAGCGGGGTCTGGAAACACCATATATTTT. It is translated as CASSQAGSGNTIYF.

This clone was seen a handful of times. This chain's CDR3 is CASIPGTSGHNEQFF. CDR3 nucleotide sequence: TGTGCCAGCATCCCCGGGACTAGCGGACACAATGAGCAGTTCTTC. The chain uses TRBV28 and TRBJ2-1, with 11 bases lining up with TRBD2. CDR1 and CDR2 from the germline V gene are MDHEN and SYDVKM. V lost 7 bases and J lost 5; bases outside the gene matches: 7. CDR3 length: 15 amino acids.

This clone was seen more than once but under ten times. The sample holds other DNA sequences that translate to the same CDR3. The chain employs TRBV19 and TRBJ2-1; D is perhaps TRBD2 (5 bases). CDR3 length equals 14 residues. Trimming left V 5 bases short and J 1 base short, with 9 bases between. Looked up from germline, CDR1 is LNHDA and CDR2 is SQIVND (reference sequence). The CDR3 DNA reads as TGTGCCAGTAGTCCCGGGGTATCCTACAATGAGCAGTTCTTC. Its translation is CASSPGVSYNEQFF.

This clone occurred a few times. The chain uses TRBV2 and TRBJ1-4; TRBD1 aligns across 11 bases. Germline loops: CDR1 SNHLY, CDR2 FYNNEI. V shed 4 bases and J 7 bases; nucleotides not matched to a gene: 2. The CDR3 runs to 14 residues. CDR3 sequence (DNA): TGTGCCAGCAGTGGGGACAGGGGGGCTGAAAAACTGTTTTTT. It is translated as CASSGDRGAEKLFF.

The genes are TRBV5-1 and TRBJ2-1; 7 bases fit TRBD2. CDR3 length equals 16 residues. Germline CDR1 and CDR2: SGHRS and YFSETQ. The V gene end was trimmed by 3 bases and the J gene end by 4 bases; junction bases not matched to a gene: 10. This CDR3 reads CASSSVGRATYNEQFF. The CDR3, as DNA: TGCGCCAGCAGCTCGGTTGGGAGGGCCACATACAATGAGCAGTTCTTC.

This clone appeared a few times. V and J are TRBV7-6 and TRBJ2-7, with 12 bases fitting TRBD2. CDR1 is SGHVS, CDR2 FNYEAQ, per germline. This CDR3 is 14 amino acids long. V dropped 5 bases and J dropped 5; count of bases not matched to a gene: 4. The CDR3 spells CASSKTSGRNEQYF. The CDR3 DNA reads as TGTGCCAGCAGCAAAACTAGCGGGAGGAACGAGCAGTACTTC.

The V call is TRBV28, the J call TRBJ1-4; a weak D match, TRBD1 (5 bases). Germline values: CDR1 MDHEN, CDR2 SYDVKM. Trimming pared 2 bases from V and 6 bases from J, leaving 10 bases between. The CDR3 has 14 amino acids. Here the CDR3 DNA reads TGTGCCAGCAGTTTAATCAGGGTGGATGAAAAACTGTTTTTT. This codes for CASSLIRVDEKLFF.

This clone has only a few counts. This chain connects TRBV6-5 to TRBJ2-3; the D is unclear. Trimming left V 2 bases short and J 2 bases short, with 14 bases between. Germline V lookup: CDR1 MNHEY, CDR2 SVGAGI. The CDR3 consists of 16 residues. The DNA for the CDR3 is TGTGCCAGCAGTTACGGTGGCAGCTCGAACACAGATACGCAGTATTTT. Its protein product is CASSYGGSSNTDTQYF.

The table lists this clone with a few counts. This chain links TRBV18 with TRBJ2-7; D is possibly TRBD1 (6 bases). The CDR3 totals 15 residues. The ends were cut back, 3 bases at V and 6 bases at J, with 18 bases in the middle. Germline CDR1 and CDR2: KGHSH and LQKENI. The CDR3 here is CASSPSGARGGEQYF. The CDR3 region has the DNA TGTGCCAGCTCACCGTCAGGGGCGAGAGGAGGCGAGCAGTACTTC.

This clone has only a few counts. The chain combines TRBV11-1 with TRBJ2-7; D might be TRBD1 (5 bases). The ends were cut back, 4 bases at V and 5 bases at J, with 18 bases in the middle. This CDR3 has 15 residues. Germline V gene lookup returns CDR1 SGHAT and CDR2 FQDESV (reference sequence). The CDR3: CASSYGAGPSDEQYF. In DNA form, the CDR3 reads TGTGCCAGCAGCTATGGGGCAGGGCCATCTGACGAGCAGTACTTC. Full variable domain (missing parts from reference TRBV11-1 and TRBJ2-7): EAEVAQSPRYKITEKSQAVAFWCDPISGHATLYWYRQILGQGPELLVQFQDESVVDDSQLPKDRFSAERLKGVDSTLKIQPAELGDSAMYLCASSYGAGPSDEQYFGPGTRLTVT.

The chain has TRBV6-1 and TRBJ2-3; D is possibly TRBD2 (5 bases). CDR3 length: 15 amino acids. CDR1 MNHNS and CDR2 SASEGT come from the germline V gene. V shed 4 bases and J shed 0 bases, with 11 bases lying between them. The CDR3 sequence: CASSVGLASTDTQYF. The CDR3 DNA reads as TGTGCCAGCAGTGTTGGACTCGCTAGCACAGATACGCAGTATTTT.